These T cell receptor beta chains were read from a single sample in a study of Graves' ophthalmopathy and Graves' hyperthyroidism. TCRdb reanalysed the multiplex PCR reads using MiXCR and keeps one entry per CDR3 protein. The repertoire includes under 250,000 distinct CDR3 sequences, approximately 28% of them detected once, and 8.5% to 9.5% sits in the top ten. The sequenced sample was peripheral blood. Receptors were obtained from a man aged 45-65 years with Graves' ophthalmopathy. Both conserved end residues are part of each CDR3. The order of the fields is CDR3 protein, CDR3 DNA, V gene, clone size, D gene, J gene. A D gene is named only where the DNA matches it firmly. Expanded clones are given a class, and other clones once, few, many or no size at all.

CDR3: CASSWTGGEAFF; DNA: TGTGCCAGCAGCTGGACAGGGGGCGAAGCTTTCTTT; V: TRBV2; size: many; D: TRBD1; J: TRBJ1-1
CDR3: CAWSALSEGKTQYF; DNA: TGTGCCTGGAGTGCACTATCGGAGGGAAAGACCCAGTACTTC; V: TRBV30; size: many; D: NA; J: TRBJ2-5
CDR3: CASKSSGANVLTF; DNA: TGCGCCAGTAAGAGCTCTGGGGCCAACGTCCTGACTTTC; V: TRBV5-1; size: many; D: NA; J: TRBJ2-6
CDR3: CASTPGQGSRSNTGELFF; DNA: TGCGCCAGCACCCCGGGACAGGGGTCAAGATCCAACACCGGGGAGCTGTTTTTT; V: TRBV12-3/TRBV12-4; size: NA; D: TRBD1; J: TRBJ2-2
CDR3: CASSYSIQGLYGYTF; DNA: TGTGCCAGCAGTTACTCGATCCAGGGGCTCTATGGCTACACCTTC; V: TRBV6-5; size: many; D: NA; J: TRBJ1-2
CDR3: CASSLGWAAPYEQYF; DNA: TGTGCCAGCAGTTTAGGTTGGGCAGCGCCCTACGAGCAGTACTTC; V: TRBV12-3/TRBV12-4; size: NA; D: NA; J: TRBJ2-7
CDR3: CASRPLQGDNSPLHF; DNA: TGTGCCAGCAGGCCATTGCAGGGAGATAATTCACCCCTCCACTTT; V: TRBV6-6; size: many; D: NA; J: TRBJ1-6
CDR3: CASSYRDYYEQYF; DNA: TGTGCCAGCAGTTACCGGGACTACTACGAGCAGTACTTC; V: TRBV6-2/TRBV6-3; size: NA; D: TRBD2; J: TRBJ2-7
CDR3: CSVVYWGGLNTGELFF; DNA: TGCAGCGTTGTATACTGGGGGGGTTTGAACACCGGGGAGCTGTTTTTT; V: TRBV29-1; size: many; D: TRBD2; J: TRBJ2-2
CDR3: CASSYSSTLYGYTF; DNA: TGTGCCAGCAGTTACTCCTCGACCCTCTATGGCTACACCTTC; V: TRBV6-5; size: NA; D: NA; J: TRBJ1-2
CDR3: CSVGSSAETQYF; DNA: TGCAGCGTTGGGAGCTCGGCAGAGACCCAGTACTTC; V: TRBV29-1; size: many; D: NA; J: TRBJ2-5
CDR3: CASSADRGSYEQYF; DNA: TGTGCCAGCAGCGCGGACAGGGGGTCCTACGAACAGTACTTC; V: TRBV7-2; size: NA; D: TRBD1; J: TRBJ2-7
CDR3: CASSPGTGNQPQHF; DNA: TGTGCCAGCAGCCCCGGGACAGGGAATCAGCCCCAGCATTTT; V: TRBV7-8; size: many; D: TRBD1; J: TRBJ1-5
CDR3: CASSIDLLGYTF; DNA: TGTGCCAGCAGTATCGACCTACTCGGCTACACCTTC; V: TRBV6-2/TRBV6-3; size: NA; D: NA; J: TRBJ1-2
CDR3: CASSPWTEGGKTQYF; DNA: TGTGCCAGCAGCCCCTGGACGGAGGGGGGAAAGACCCAGTACTTC; V: TRBV6-2/TRBV6-3; size: many; D: NA; J: TRBJ2-5
CDR3: CASAKQGPRYEQYF; DNA: TGTGCCAGCGCAAAACAGGGGCCTAGGTACGAGCAGTACTTC; V: TRBV13; size: few; D: TRBD1; J: TRBJ2-7
CDR3: CASSLTGSGTEAFF; DNA: TGTGCCAGCAGCCTAACAGGGTCGGGCACTGAAGCTTTCTTT; V: TRBV12-3/TRBV12-4; size: NA; D: NA; J: TRBJ1-1
CDR3: CASIHPYQETQYF; DNA: TGTGCCAGCATTCACCCGTACCAAGAGACCCAGTACTTC; V: TRBV6-1; size: many; D: NA; J: TRBJ2-5
CDR3: CASRPTGTSGETQYF; DNA: TGTGCCAGCAGACCTACCGGGACTTCAGGGGAGACCCAGTACTTC; V: TRBV12-3/TRBV12-4; size: many; D: NA; J: TRBJ2-5
CDR3: CSAAGFSGNTIYF; DNA: TGCAGTGCTGCAGGTTTCTCTGGAAACACCATATATTTT; V: TRBV20-1; size: NA; D: NA; J: TRBJ1-3
CDR3: CASSRLRGPYEQYF; DNA: TGTGCCAGCAGCCGCCTCAGGGGCCCCTACGAGCAGTACTTC; V: TRBV27; size: NA; D: NA; J: TRBJ2-7
CDR3: CASRDSGWNTEAFF; DNA: TGTGCCAGCAGGGACAGTGGCTGGAACACTGAAGCTTTCTTT; V: TRBV6-2/TRBV6-3; size: many; D: NA; J: TRBJ1-1
CDR3: CASWTSNTEAFF; DNA: TGTGCCAGTTGGACAAGTAACACTGAAGCTTTCTTT; V: TRBV28; size: NA; D: NA; J: TRBJ1-1
CDR3: CSANTGHLNQPQHF; DNA: TGCAGTGCTAATACAGGGCATCTTAATCAGCCCCAGCATTTT; V: TRBV20-1; size: NA; D: NA; J: TRBJ1-5
CDR3: CASRRQGASGNTIYF; DNA: TGTGCCAGCAGGCGACAGGGGGCGAGTGGAAACACCATATATTTT; V: TRBV28; size: many; D: TRBD1; J: TRBJ1-3
CDR3: CASNLTGISNQPQHF; DNA: TGTGCCAGTAACCTGACAGGGATTAGCAATCAGCCCCAGCATTTT; V: TRBV19; size: many; D: TRBD1; J: TRBJ1-5
CDR3: CATSAVSNQPRHF; DNA: TGTGCCACCAGTGCAGTTAGCAATCAGCCCCGGCATTTT; V: TRBV24-1; size: many; D: NA; J: TRBJ1-5
CDR3: CASSGDSWSNQPQHF; DNA: TGTGCCAGCAGCGGGGACAGTTGGAGCAATCAGCCCCAGCATTTT; V: TRBV12-3/TRBV12-4; size: many; D: TRBD1; J: TRBJ1-5
CDR3: CASSLMRGRETQYF; DNA: TGTGCCAGCAGTTTAATGAGGGGCCGGGAGACCCAGTACTTC; V: TRBV12-3/TRBV12-4; size: many; D: NA; J: TRBJ2-5
CDR3: CASSGDLAGVGDEQYF; DNA: TGTGCCAGCAGTGGGGACCTAGCGGGAGTTGGCGACGAGCAGTACTTC; V: TRBV12-3/TRBV12-4; size: NA; D: TRBD2; J: TRBJ2-7
CDR3: CASSPPLSGNTGELFF; DNA: TGTGCCAGCAGCCCCCCCTTGTCAGGAAACACCGGGGAGCTGTTTTTT; V: TRBV7-6; size: few; D: NA; J: TRBJ2-2
CDR3: CASTAGTSGSYEQYF; DNA: TGTGCCAGCACCGCCGGGACTAGCGGATCCTACGAGCAGTACTTC; V: TRBV12-3/TRBV12-4; size: NA; D: TRBD2; J: TRBJ2-7
CDR3: CASSYGTAMGQETQYF; DNA: TGTGCCAGCAGTTACGGGACAGCGATGGGCCAAGAGACCCAGTACTTC; V: TRBV6-2/TRBV6-3; size: NA; D: TRBD1; J: TRBJ2-5
CDR3: CASSNSRLVPNEQFF; DNA: TGTGCCAGCAGCAACTCGCGTCTAGTTCCTAATGAGCAGTTCTTC; V: TRBV7-2; size: many; D: NA; J: TRBJ2-1
CDR3: CASRMDRVLYGYTF; DNA: TGTGCCAGCCGAATGGACAGGGTCCTTTATGGCTACACCTTC; V: TRBV6-6; size: many; D: TRBD1; J: TRBJ1-2
CDR3: CASRFDREYTEAFF; DNA: TGCGCCAGCAGATTCGACAGGGAGTACACTGAAGCTTTCTTT; V: TRBV5-1; size: many; D: TRBD1; J: TRBJ1-1
CDR3: CATGDGSSYEQYF; DNA: TGTGCCACCGGGGACGGGAGCTCCTACGAGCAGTACTTC; V: TRBV7-9; size: many; D: NA; J: TRBJ2-7
CDR3: CASSYYRAGGPSYEQYF; DNA: TGTGCCAGCAGTTACTATCGAGCGGGAGGACCATCCTACGAGCAGTACTTC; V: TRBV6-5; size: many; D: TRBD2; J: TRBJ2-7
CDR3: CASSPPGPFSGYTF; DNA: TGTGCCAGCAGCCCTCCCGGACCCTTCTCTGGCTACACCTTC; V: TRBV27; size: many; D: NA; J: TRBJ1-2
CDR3: CASQSGRWETQYF; DNA: TGTGCCAGCCAGAGCGGGAGGTGGGAGACCCAGTACTTC; V: TRBV6-5; size: many; D: TRBD2; J: TRBJ2-5
CDR3: CASSLQGTSPEQYF; DNA: TGTGCCAGCAGTTTACAAGGGACTAGCCCCGAGCAGTACTTC; V: TRBV28; size: few; D: TRBD2; J: TRBJ2-7
CDR3: CASRDRGREQYF; DNA: TGTGCCAGCCGGGACAGGGGGCGAGAGCAGTACTTC; V: TRBV27; size: many; D: TRBD1; J: TRBJ2-7
CDR3: CASSEIIDQPQHF; DNA: TGTGCCAGCAGTGAGATTATAGATCAGCCCCAGCATTTT; V: TRBV6-1; size: many; D: NA; J: TRBJ1-5
CDR3: CASSLQGGRYEQYF; DNA: TGTGCCAGCAGTTTACAGGGGGGCCGCTACGAGCAGTACTTC; V: TRBV27; size: many; D: NA; J: TRBJ2-7
CDR3: CASTQRAGYEQYF; DNA: TGTGCCAGCACACAGCGTGCTGGCTACGAGCAGTACTTC; V: TRBV2; size: many; D: NA; J: TRBJ2-7